This T cell receptor beta chain was captured in a study of T cells in Graves' hyperthyroidism and ophthalmopathy. With V trimmed by 6 bases and J by 7 bases, 17 bases remained unmatched. CDR3 length: 15 amino acids. CDR1 is DFQATT, CDR2 SNEGSKA, per germline (reference sequence). RNA transcripts served as the template for amplifying TCR beta CDR3 regions. Initially, a first-round RT-PCR of the TCR CDR3 employed the HTBI primer set. TCRdb used MiXCR to reprocess the multiplex PCR reads, holding one entry per CDR3 protein. The profile covers 400,000 to 550,000 distinct CDR3 sequences, with approximately 14% appearing a single time and under 20% taken by the ten largest. If no ophthalmopathy progression occurred within 18 months, Graves' hyperthyroidism was stable. Orbital computed tomography, thyroid ultrasound, serum thyroxine and TRAb, and clinical symptoms together informed the diagnoses. Many counts were recorded for this clonotype.

This chain joins TRBV20-1 and TRBJ1-2; 7 nucleotides match TRBD1. This receptor was taken from a young woman with Graves' hyperthyroidism. Sequenced material: blood. The CDR3 sequence is CSAPPLTGTAPGYTF. The CDR3 nucleotides read TGCAGTGCCCCACCCCTAACCGGGACAGCGCCTGGCTACACCTTC.